Presented here are 7 T cell receptor beta chains from one specimen sequenced in a study of response to subunit inactivated influenza vaccine. TCRdb reanalysed the RT-PCR reads using MiXCR and keeps one entry per CDR3 protein. The profile covers around 200,000 distinct CDR3 sequences, with 10% to 15% appearing a single time and 25% to 30% taken by the ten largest. The data were also submitted as part of a second study, on T cells expressing NK-cell markers. According to that study: As the method of synthesis, 5'RACE template switching with UMIs yielded TCR beta cDNA.

Source: CD8+ T cells sorted from PBMCs, taken about 12 days after vaccination. All receptors derive from a man aged 45-65 years who received an inactivated influenza vaccine.

In its sample, this clonotype was seen a few times. The gene calls are TRBV10-3 and TRBJ2-7; D is undetermined. Germline CDR1 ENHRY, CDR2 SYGVKD. CDR3 length: 16 amino acids. The V and J ends lost 4 bases and 5 bases respectively, with 21 bases between them. DNA for the CDR3: TGTGCCATCAGTGGGAGACCGGACGGTAAATCGGACGAGCAGTACTTC. It yields the protein CAISGRPDGKSDEQYF.

This clonotype was detected ten times or more. The chain recombines TRBV2 with TRBJ2-1, with 9 positions matching TRBD2. The CDR3 extends over 16 amino acids. Germline V CDR1 and CDR2: SNHLY, FYNNEI. V lost 1 base and J lost 7; bases outside the gene matches: 8. The CDR3 bases are TGTGCCAGCAGTGAAGGTTTTAGCGGGAGTCAGAATGAGCAGTTCTTC. This codes for CASSEGFSGSQNEQFF.

V gene TRBV6-1 combines with J gene TRBJ2-7, with D perhaps assigned TRBD1 or TRBD2 (5 bases each). Germline V CDR1 and CDR2: MNHNS, SASEGT. V lost 6 bases, J lost 6 bases, and 24 bases lay in between. The CDR3 length is 16 residues. CDR3 in amino acids: CASSNGTPQSYAEQYF. The CDR3 DNA sequence: TGTGCCAGCAGCAACGGGACGCCTCAGTCTTATGCCGAGCAGTACTTC.

The chain carries TRBV5-6 and TRBJ1-2; D is uncertain. CDR1 SGHDT and CDR2 YYEEEE come from the germline V gene. The ends were cut back, 0 bases at V and 2 bases at J, with 5 bases in the middle. The CDR3 totals 13 residues. This chain's CDR3 is CASSLAENYGYTF. In DNA, the CDR3 is TGTGCCAGCAGCTTGGCAGAAAACTATGGCTACACCTTC. The full variable domain, completed using reference TRBV5-6 and TRBJ1-2, is DAGVTQSPTHLIKTRGQQVTLRCSPKSGHDTVSWYQQALGQGPQFIFQYYEEEERQRGNFPDRFSGHQFPNYSSELNVNALLLGDSALYLCASSLAENYGYTFGSGTRLTVV.

J is TRBJ1-4 and V is TRBV4-2; D remains ambiguous. The CDR3 length is 12 residues. Germline CDR1 LGHNA, CDR2 YNFKEQ. Trimming took off 4 bases at V and 6 bases at J, with 6 bases between the two ends. CDR3 in DNA: TGTGCCAGCAGCCCGCCCGATGAAAAACTGTTTTTT. It specifies CASSPPDEKLFF.

The J gene is TRBJ2-5, the V gene TRBV7-8, with 12 bases lining up with TRBD2. The CDR3 contains 16 residues. V shed 5 bases and J 5 bases; nucleotides not matched to a gene: 9. The germline V gene encodes CDR1 SGHVS and CDR2 FQNEAQ. CDR3 sequence reads: CASSNLAGGPSETQYF. The CDR3 coding sequence is TGTGCCAGCAGCAACCTAGCGGGGGGGCCGTCCGAGACCCAGTACTTC.

This rearrangement joins TRBV5-1 to TRBJ2-7; TRBD1 is a possible D gene (6 bases). CDR1 and CDR2 from the germline V gene are SGHRS and YFSETQ. The CDR3 is 13 residues long. V lost 3 bases to trimming and J lost 6 bases, with 13 bases between them. The CDR3, as DNA: TGCGCCAGCAGCTGGGCACAGGGAACCGAGCAGTACTTC. Its translation: CASSWAQGTEQYF.